One TCR beta chain is described in this entry. Its antigen is not identified. This entry belongs to a study of OX40 agonist ivuxolimab in advanced cancers. Whole-study context: Averaging roughly 60 years in age, with a range of roughly 23 to 80, the cohort was approximately 84% male. The eligibility criteria allowed prior anti-PD-1, anti-PD-L1 or anti-CTLA-4 therapy, and 30% to 40% had some.

Germline V lookup: CDR1 SEHNR, CDR2 FQNEAQ (reference sequence). This CDR3 is 16 amino acids long. The germline V and J ends were trimmed by 4 bases and 2 bases, with 15 bases remaining between them. Overall study findings and caveats: Dose levels from 0.1 to 3.0 mg/kg saw CD4+ and CD8+ blood T cells expand clonally by week 6.

Libraries were prepared by immunoSEQ multiplex PCR; TCRdb keeps only in-frame clonotypes and omits some of them. This table holds about 73,000 clones, approximately 89% found once. The sequencing used CD4+ or CD8+ T cells sorted from blood, collected in a trial of the OX40 agonist ivuxolimab. The gene calls are TRBV7-9 and TRBJ1-5; weak D call: TRBD1 (6 bases). This clonotype originated in an adult with an advanced solid tumor such as melanoma, head and neck, liver or kidney cancer. The CDR3 region has the DNA TGTGCCAGCAGCTCCCCAGGGGTAGATGGCAATCAGCCCCAGCATTTT. It codes for CASSSPGVDGNQPQHF.